These 10 T cell receptor beta chains came from one sample sequenced in a study of T cell responses to AZD1222 COVID-19 vaccine. Here immunoSEQ multiplex PCR was the method, and the copy in TCRdb shows in-frame clones only, minus some. The sample comprises 110,000 to 150,000 clones, around 90% of which are singletons, and about 1.5% rests with the top ten. Material: peripheral blood, obtained on day 0 of AZD1222 vaccination. The receptors shown here come from an adult in good health.

The chain couples TRBV27 to TRBJ1-4; maybe TRBD1 (6 bases). Germline CDR1 and CDR2: MNHEY and SMNVEV (reference sequence). This CDR3 is 15 amino acids long. Trimming cost V 5 bases and J 5 bases, with 15 bases left between them. In DNA form, the CDR3 reads TGTGCCAGCAGTACCTACAGGGTCCCCAATGAAAAACTGTTTTTT. Translated: CASSTYRVPNEKLFF.

This rearrangement joins TRBV4-1 to TRBJ2-1; 14 bases match TRBD2. Germline assignment: CDR1 MGHRA and CDR2 YSYEKL. V was clipped by 4 bases and J by 4 bases; unmatched bases: 3. The CDR3 has 16 amino acids. The CDR3 sequence: CASSRRLAGGYNEQFF. CDR3 bases: TGCGCCAGCAGCCGCCGACTAGCGGGAGGGTACAATGAGCAGTTCTTC.

The gene calls are TRBV20-1 and TRBJ2-3; unclear D gene. There are 11 residues in the CDR3. CDR1 and CDR2 from the germline V gene are DFQATT and SNEGSKA (reference sequence). V was shortened by 6 bases and J by 6 bases, with 10 bases between the two germline ends. The CDR3 DNA sequence: TGCAGTGCCAACGTTTGGGATACGCAGTATTTT. It codes for CSANVWDTQYF.

This clone has a handful of counts. The DNA of the CDR3 is TGTGCCAGCAGCAGAGGGGGGGGTCAGCCCCAGCATTTT. Translation gives CASSRGGGQPQHF. The rearrangement uses TRBV2 and TRBJ1-5, with D possibly TRBD1 on 6 matching bases. Trimming took 6 bases from V and 6 from J, leaving 12 bases between them. Germline-derived CDR1 and CDR2 are SNHLY and FYNNEI. This CDR3 is built from 13 residues.

V gene TRBV27 combines with J gene TRBJ2-3; 11 bases line up with TRBD2. Per the germline V gene, CDR1 is MNHEY and CDR2 is SMNVEV (reference sequence). The CDR3 sequence is 18 residues long. J gave up 1 base and V 0 bases, and 6 bases lay outside the gene matches. The CDR3 protein is CASSLSLAGGPGTDTQYF. Written as DNA, the CDR3 is TGTGCCAGCAGTTTATCGTTAGCGGGAGGGCCAGGCACAGATACGCAGTATTTT.

V usage is TRBV29-1 and J usage is TRBJ2-1, with D unresolved. CDR1 and CDR2 (germline): SQVTM, ANQGSEA. The V end lost 0 bases, the J end lost 5 bases, and 14 bases lay between the germline ends. CDR3 size: 15 residues. CDR3 sequence: CSVEDRPEEHNEQFF. The CDR3 DNA sequence: TGCAGCGTTGAAGATAGGCCAGAGGAACACAATGAGCAGTTCTTC.

The J gene is TRBJ2-7, the V gene TRBV7-9; D is possibly TRBD1 (6 bases). Germline V gene lookup returns CDR1 SEHNR and CDR2 FQNEAQ (reference sequence). CDR3 length: 11 amino acids. V was cut by 5 bases and J by 6 bases, with 8 bases left in between. The CDR3 region has the DNA TGTGCCAGCAGCCTGACAGGCGAGCAGTACTTC. Protein product: CASSLTGEQYF.

The J gene is TRBJ1-2, the V gene TRBV27; D remains ambiguous. The ends were cut back, 3 bases at V and 8 bases at J, with 19 bases in the middle. Germline lookup yields CDR1 MNHEY and CDR2 SMNVEV (reference sequence). This CDR3 is built from 15 residues. CDR3 sequence: CASSFQTNAMGGYTF. CDR3 bases: TGTGCCAGCAGTTTCCAAACCAATGCGATGGGGGGCTACACCTTC.

V is TRBV2 and J is TRBJ2-5; 10 bases agree with TRBD1. CDR3 length equals 13 residues. J was trimmed by 9 bases and V by 10 bases; bases with no gene match: 11. The germline gives CDR1 SNHLY, CDR2 FYNNEI. Here the CDR3 DNA reads TGTGCCATTATTACCGGGACAGGGGAGGCCCAGTACTTC. Protein product: CAIITGTGEAQYF.

The genes are TRBV28 and TRBJ2-5, with D possibly TRBD2 on 6 matching bases. The CDR3 is 15 residues long. CDR1 and CDR2 (germline): MDHEN, SYDVKM. V shed 2 bases and J shed 4 bases, with 14 bases lying between them. This chain's CDR3 is CASSLEHREVETQYF. The DNA of the CDR3 is TGTGCCAGCAGTTTAGAGCATAGGGAGGTAGAGACCCAGTACTTC.